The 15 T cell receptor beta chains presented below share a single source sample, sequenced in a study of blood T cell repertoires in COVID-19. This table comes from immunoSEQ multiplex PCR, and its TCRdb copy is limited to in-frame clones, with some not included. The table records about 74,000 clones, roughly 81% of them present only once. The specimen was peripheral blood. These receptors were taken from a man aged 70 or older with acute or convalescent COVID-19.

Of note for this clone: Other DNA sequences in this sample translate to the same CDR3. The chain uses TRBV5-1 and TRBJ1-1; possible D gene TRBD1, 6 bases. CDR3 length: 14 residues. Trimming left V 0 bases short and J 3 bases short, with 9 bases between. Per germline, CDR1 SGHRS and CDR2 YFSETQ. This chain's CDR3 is CASSLEGVYTEAFF. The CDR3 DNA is TGCGCCAGCAGCTTGGAGGGGGTCTACACTGAAGCTTTCTTT. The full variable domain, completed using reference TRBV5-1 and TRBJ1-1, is KAGVTQTPRYLIKTRGQQVTLSCSPISGHRSVSWYQQTPGQGLQFLFEYFSETQRNKGNFPGRFSGRQFSNSRSEMNVSTLELGDSALYLCASSLEGVYTEAFFGQGTRLTVV.

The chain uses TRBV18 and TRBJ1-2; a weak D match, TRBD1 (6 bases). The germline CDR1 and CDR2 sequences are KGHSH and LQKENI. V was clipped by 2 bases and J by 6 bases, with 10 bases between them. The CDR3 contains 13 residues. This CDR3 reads CASSPSRQDGYTF. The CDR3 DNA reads TGTGCCAGCTCACCATCTAGACAGGATGGCTACACCTTC.

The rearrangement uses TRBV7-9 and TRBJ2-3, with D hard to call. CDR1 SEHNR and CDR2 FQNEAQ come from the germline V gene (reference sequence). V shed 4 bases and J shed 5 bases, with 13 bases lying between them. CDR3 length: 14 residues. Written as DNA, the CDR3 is TGTGCCAGCAGCTCTGCGAGAGAGAGAGATACGCAGTATTTT. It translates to CASSSARERDTQYF.

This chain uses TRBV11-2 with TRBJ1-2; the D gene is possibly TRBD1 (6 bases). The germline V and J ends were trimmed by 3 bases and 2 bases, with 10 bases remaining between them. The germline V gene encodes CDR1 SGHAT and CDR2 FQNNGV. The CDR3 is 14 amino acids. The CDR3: CASSFHRVNYGYTF. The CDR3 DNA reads TGTGCCAGCAGCTTCCACAGGGTAAACTATGGCTACACCTTC. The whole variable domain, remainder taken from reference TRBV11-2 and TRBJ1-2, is EAGVAQSPRYKIIEKRQSVAFWCNPISGHATLYWYQQILGQGPKLLIQFQNNGVVDDSQLPKDRFSAERLKGVDSTLKIQPAKLEDSAVYLCASSFHRVNYGYTFGSGTRLTVV.

The CDR3 bases are TGCAGCGTCGGGGGTTGGGATCAGCCCCAGCATTTT. It translates to CSVGGWDQPQHF. The chain has TRBV29-1 and TRBJ1-5, with TRBD1 as a possible D gene (5 bases). The germline CDR1 and CDR2 sequences are SQVTM and ANQGSEA. V lost 6 bases, J lost 5 bases, and 11 bases lay in between. The CDR3 has 12 residues.

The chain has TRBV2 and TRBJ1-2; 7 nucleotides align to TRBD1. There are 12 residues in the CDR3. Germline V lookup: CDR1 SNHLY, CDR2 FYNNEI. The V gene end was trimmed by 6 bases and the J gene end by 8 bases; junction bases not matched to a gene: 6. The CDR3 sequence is CASRGDSGGYTF. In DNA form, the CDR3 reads TGTGCCAGCAGAGGGGACAGTGGAGGCTACACCTTC.

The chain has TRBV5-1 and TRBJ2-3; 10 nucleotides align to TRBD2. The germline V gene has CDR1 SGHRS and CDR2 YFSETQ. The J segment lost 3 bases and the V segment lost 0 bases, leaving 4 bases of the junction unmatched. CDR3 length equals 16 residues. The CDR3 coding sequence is TGCGCCAGCAGCTTGGCCCTAGCGGGAGTAACAGATACGCAGTATTTT. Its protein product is CASSLALAGVTDTQYF.

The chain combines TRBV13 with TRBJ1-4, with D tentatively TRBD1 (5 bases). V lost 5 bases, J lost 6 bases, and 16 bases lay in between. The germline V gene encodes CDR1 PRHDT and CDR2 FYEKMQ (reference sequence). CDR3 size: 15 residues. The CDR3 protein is CASSQRQSGDEKLFF. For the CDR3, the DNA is TGTGCCAGCAGCCAAAGACAGTCGGGGGATGAAAAACTGTTTTTT.

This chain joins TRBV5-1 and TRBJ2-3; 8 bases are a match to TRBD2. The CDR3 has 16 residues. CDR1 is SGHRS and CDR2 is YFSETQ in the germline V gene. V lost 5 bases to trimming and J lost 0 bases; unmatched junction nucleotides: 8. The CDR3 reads CASRPQVAGSTDTQYF. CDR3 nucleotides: TGCGCCAGCAGGCCCCAGGTAGCGGGGAGCACAGATACGCAGTATTTT.

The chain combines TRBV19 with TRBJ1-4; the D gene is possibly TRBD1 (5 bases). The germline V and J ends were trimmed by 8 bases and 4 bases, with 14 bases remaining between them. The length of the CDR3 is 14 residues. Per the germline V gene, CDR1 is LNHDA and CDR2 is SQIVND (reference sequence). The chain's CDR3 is CASRTPGGNEKLFF. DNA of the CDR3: TGTGCCAGTCGCACCCCGGGGGGTAATGAAAAACTGTTTTTT.

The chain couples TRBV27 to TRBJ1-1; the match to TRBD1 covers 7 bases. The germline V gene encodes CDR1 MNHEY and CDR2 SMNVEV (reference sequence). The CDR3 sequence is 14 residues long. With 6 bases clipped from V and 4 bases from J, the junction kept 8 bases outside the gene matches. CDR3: CASRPTGSFTEAFF. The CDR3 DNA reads TGTGCCAGCAGACCGACAGGGTCCTTCACTGAAGCTTTCTTT.

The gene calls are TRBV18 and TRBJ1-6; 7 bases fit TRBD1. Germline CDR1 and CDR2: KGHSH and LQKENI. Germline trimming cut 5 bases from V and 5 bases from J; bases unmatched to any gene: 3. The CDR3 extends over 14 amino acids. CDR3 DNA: TGTGCCAGCTCAAGTACAGGGGATAATTCACCCCTCCACTTT. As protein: CASSSTGDNSPLHF.

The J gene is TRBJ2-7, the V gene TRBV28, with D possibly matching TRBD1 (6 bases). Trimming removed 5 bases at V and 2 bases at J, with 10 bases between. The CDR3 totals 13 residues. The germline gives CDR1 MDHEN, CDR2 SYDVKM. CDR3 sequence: CASSIGQPYEQYF. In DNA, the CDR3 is TGTGCCAGCAGTATCGGACAGCCCTACGAGCAGTACTTC.

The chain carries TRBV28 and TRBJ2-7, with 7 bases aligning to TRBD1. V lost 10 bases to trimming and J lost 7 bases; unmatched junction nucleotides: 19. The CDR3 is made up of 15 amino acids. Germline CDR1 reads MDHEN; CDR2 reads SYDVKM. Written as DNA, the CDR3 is TGTGCCACCCAGAGGACGAACAGGGGTCGTCGGGAGCAGTACTTC. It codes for CATQRTNRGRREQYF.

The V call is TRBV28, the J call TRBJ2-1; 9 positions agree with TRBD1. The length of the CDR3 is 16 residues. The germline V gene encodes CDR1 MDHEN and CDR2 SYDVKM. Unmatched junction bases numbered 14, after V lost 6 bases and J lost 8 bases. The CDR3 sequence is CASRPPGGQGIYEQFF. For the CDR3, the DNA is TGTGCCAGCAGACCCCCCGGGGGACAGGGTATCTATGAGCAGTTCTTC.